This entry concerns a single TCR beta chain. Antigen specificity is unknown. These data are taken from a study of T cell repertoires in cytomegalovirus infection. Study background: Matching HLA type, along with CMV infection, was indicated by public TCR beta signatures.

Points from the study as a whole: Summed public TCR beta family frequency identified CMV carriers bearing the relevant HLA.

V was shortened by 5 bases and J by 8 bases, with 15 bases between the two germline ends. Germline CDR1 and CDR2: ENHRY and SYGVKD. The CDR3 sequence is 14 residues long. MiXCR was run by TCRdb on the reads, yielding one entry per CDR3 protein. Of approximately 190,000 distinct CDR3 sequences listed, 28% are singletons. V is TRBV10-3 and J is TRBJ1-4; D might be TRBD1 (5 bases). This TCR derives from a human donor in good health (CMV status not recorded). Some clones in this sample may be carry-over from other donors' samples. The specimen was PBMCs. CDR3 amino acids: CAISLDIGREKLFF. In nucleotides, the CDR3 is TGTGCCATCAGTTTGGACATTGGGAGGGAAAAACTGTTTTTT.